Sequencing of this T cell receptor beta chain was carried out in a study of blood T cell repertoires in COVID-19 (TCRdb year 2020). At the level of the whole study: The collaborator samples originated in the United States, Italy and Spain and spanned the acute and convalescent phases of COVID-19. Nearly every sample came with metadata listing a de-identified subject ID, COVID-19 status, age in years and sex. The prospective study material was composed of cDNA or gDNA derived from T cells, B-cell-depleted T cells, or PBMCs. Subjects who had been exposed to COVID-19, were actively infected with it, or had recovered from it provided the deeply sampled blood TCRbeta repertoires that made up the dataset. HLA class I and class II types, where available, came from metadata supplied by the sample provider rather than from assay-based typing. A freely available public database, intended as a resource for researchers studying the immune response to SARS-CoV-2, is where the repertoires were released. The samples were drawn from two sources: the first 160 participants of the ongoing ImmuneRACE study, and 1,200 or so subjects contributed by 6 global collaborators. Here is what the overall study found, with its caveats: The amount of clinical and demographic metadata varied by source and participant and was provided uncurated.

Its CDR3 holds 18 amino acids, cysteine through phenylalanine. The entry retains the CDR3 DNA only, 54 bases that are in frame from base 1. V ends up 1 base short and J 0 bases short, with an unmatched junction base count of 6. CDR1 LGHDT and CDR2 YNNKEL were looked up in the germline V gene (reference sequence). Each collaborating institution followed its own protocols to collect whole blood in K2EDTA tubes. For TCRbeta analysis, collaborator samples were shipped as frozen whole blood, as isolated PBMCs, or as DNA extracted from either sample type. A note on this clone: Its specific antigen is unknown. Per-base qualities were not stored, and no clone one base away is much larger.

TCRbeta CDR3 regions were amplified from genomic DNA using the immunoSEQ Assay, a bias-controlled multiplex PCR. As for the authors' bioinformatics: Nucleated cell counts per sample were estimated from amplification of reference gene primers within the assay. To quantify the absolute abundance of each unique TCRbeta CDR3 rearrangement, sequence reads were collapsed and filtered. For each sample, productive Simpson clonality was calculated by taking the square root of Simpson's diversity index across productive rearrangements. TCRdb holds this immuneACCESS table with in-frame rearrangements only. Some clones are missing; in checked studies, unresolved V genes explain under half, and the rest has no known cause. V and J calls and clone size are copied from that table; D and trimming were computed from the DNA. Here the sample has some 140,000 clones; roughly 85% occur a single time. The top ten clonotypes cover approximately 3.6% of the sample.

What was sequenced was peripheral blood. The sequence came from a man aged 55-75 years with acute or convalescent COVID-19. The rearranged chain carries TRBV3-1 (or the pseudogene TRBV3-2) and TRBJ2-1, with TRBD2 identical over 10 junction bases. The nucleotide sequence is given as TGTGCCAGCAGCCAAGGGGGGCTAGCGGGAGTCTCCTACAATGAGCAGTTCTTC. Translated, it gives CASSQGGLAGVSYNEQFF.